The rows below give T cell receptor beta chains drawn from one sample of a study of cytomegalovirus exposure and HLA in healthy donors. Sequencing used immunoSEQ multiplex PCR; TCRdb keeps in-frame clones, though not all of them. The data hold 180,000 or so clones, with 60% to 85% observed a single time. The specimen was PBMCs. All receptors derive from a female donor in good health and CMV-seronegative. CDR3s include the opening cysteine and the closing phenylalanine or tryptophan. Fields, in order: clone size, V gene, J gene, D gene, CDR3 protein, CDR3 DNA. D genes are given only for firm matches. A clone size is listed for some rows: how often the clone was seen (once, few, many), or a class if it is expanded.

few	TRBV6-5	TRBJ1-1	-	CASSYQGPYNTEAFF	TGTGCCAGCAGTTACCAGGGGCCTTACAACACTGAAGCTTTCTTT
-	TRBV27	TRBJ1-1	-	CASSLGLNTEAFF	TGTGCCAGCAGTTTGGGGCTGAACACTGAAGCTTTCTTT
-	TRBV19	TRBJ2-7	TRBD2	CASSIGEAGAYEQYF	TGTGCCAGTAGTATAGGGGAGGCGGGAGCCTACGAGCAGTACTTC
-	TRBV5-8	TRBJ1-2	-	CASSLRTVGPLEF	TGTGCCAGCAGCCTGAGGACAGTCGGCCCCCTTGAATTC
-	TRBV19	TRBJ2-5	TRBD2	CASSAGTSGGAETQYF	TGTGCCAGTAGTGCCGGGACTAGCGGGGGGGCCGAGACCCAGTACTTC
-	TRBV9	TRBJ2-3	TRBD2	CASSPDLIGGTSGDMEDTQYF	TGTGCCAGCAGCCCAGATCTAATAGGGGGGACTAGCGGGGATATGGAAGATACGCAGTATTTT
once	TRBV15	TRBJ2-7	TRBD1	CATSTEDRESYEQYF	TGTGCCACCAGCACCGAAGACAGGGAATCCTACGAGCAGTACTTC
-	TRBV28	TRBJ1-2	-	CASSSRQTTDYGYTF	TGTGCCAGCAGTTCCCGACAGACGACAGACTATGGCTACACCTTC
-	TRBV19	TRBJ1-5	TRBD1	CASRRTGLRYGNQPQHF	TGTGCCAGTAGACGGACAGGTCTGAGGTATGGCAATCAGCCCCAGCATTTT
-	TRBV19	TRBJ1-5	-	CASSSPTGGMF	TGTGCCAGTAGTAGTCCGACAGGCGGCATGTTT
few	TRBV7-6	TRBJ1-1	-	CASSPRRGGVNTEAFF	TGTGCCAGCAGCCCCCGGAGAGGGGGAGTGAACACTGAAGCTTTCTTT
-	TRBV28	TRBJ1-2	-	CASSLRGEEVVYGYTF	TGTGCCAGCAGTTTAAGAGGTGAAGAGGTGGTTTATGGCTACACCTTC
few	TRBV4-1	TRBJ1-1	-	CASSQTPGTLNTEAFF	TGCGCCAGCAGCCAAACTCCCGGGACACTTAACACTGAAGCTTTCTTT
-	TRBV12-5	TRBJ1-1	-	CASGPTGIREAFF	TGTGCTAGTGGACCCACAGGGATTCGAGAAGCTTTCTTT
-	TRBV11-2	TRBJ2-7	-	CASSFRRVGEQYF	TGTGCCAGCAGCTTCCGCAGGGTTGGCGAGCAGTACTTC
-	TRBV5-1	TRBJ2-1	TRBD2	CASSQGTSGEQFF	TGCGCCAGCAGCCAGGGGACTAGCGGTGAGCAGTTCTTC
-	TRBV30	TRBJ2-3	TRBD2	CAWSRSPLAGRTDTQYF	TGTGCCTGGAGCCGTAGCCCTTTAGCGGGACGCACAGATACGCAGTATTTT
-	TRBV7-8	TRBJ2-5	TRBD2	CASSLGRAGGTLGTQYF	TGTGCCAGCAGCTTAGGCCGAGCGGGGGGTACTCTAGGGACCCAGTACTTC
-	TRBV9	TRBJ1-3	TRBD1	CASSTQGVLRPGNTIYF	TGTGCCAGCAGCACTCAGGGGGTTTTACGGCCTGGAAACACCATATATTTT
-	TRBV5-4	TRBJ1-4	-	CASSLSTATNEKLFF	TGTGCCAGCAGCTTATCAACGGCAACTAATGAAAAACTGTTTTTT
-	TRBV28	TRBJ1-1	TRBD1	CASSLYGTGVGGTEAFF	TGTGCCAGCAGTTTATATGGGACAGGGGTTGGGGGCACTGAAGCTTTCTTT
-	TRBV18	TRBJ1-3	-	CASSPAGLIGSAGNTIYF	TGTGCCAGCTCACCCGCTGGTCTCATCGGGTCCGCGGGAAACACCATATATTTT
-	TRBV5-4	TRBJ2-3	TRBD1	CASNTRDRGADTQYF	TGTGCCAGCAACACTCGGGACAGGGGCGCAGATACGCAGTATTTT
-	TRBV28	TRBJ2-1	TRBD1	CASSLASGQRRIPDEQFF	TGTGCCAGCAGTTTAGCCTCGGGACAGCGGAGGATCCCCGATGAGCAGTTCTTC
-	TRBV7-8	TRBJ2-5	TRBD2	CASSLAGGVQETQYF	TGTGCCAGCAGCTTAGCGGGGGGGGTCCAAGAGACCCAGTACTTC
-	TRBV5-5	TRBJ2-1	-	CASSFFGSYNEQFF	TGTGCCAGCAGCTTCTTCGGGTCCTACAATGAGCAGTTCTTC
-	TRBV5-4	TRBJ2-1	-	CASSFRQSSYNEQFF	TGTGCCAGCAGCTTTCGACAGAGCTCCTACAATGAGCAGTTCTTC
once	TRBV28	TRBJ2-7	-	CASRQNYEQYF	TGTGCCAGCAGACAGAACTACGAGCAGTACTTC
once	TRBV6-1	TRBJ2-7	-	CASRAGGNYEQYF	TGTGCCAGCAGGGCGGGCGGAAACTACGAGCAGTACTTC
-	TRBV18	TRBJ2-6	TRBD1	CASSRTGAGANVLTF	TGTGCCAGCTCGCGGACAGGGGCTGGGGCCAACGTCCTGACTTTC
-	TRBV5-6	TRBJ2-3	TRBD1	CASSEDRVDTQYF	TGTGCCAGCAGCGAGGACAGGGTGGATACGCAGTATTTT
-	TRBV19	TRBJ2-1	TRBD2	CASSRSGREGLLGNEQFF	TGTGCCAGTAGTAGGAGTGGGCGGGAGGGCCTTCTGGGCAATGAGCAGTTCTTC
-	TRBV28	TRBJ2-2	TRBD2	CASSSPGAGNTGELFF	TGTGCCAGCAGTTCCCCCGGAGCGGGAAACACCGGGGAGCTGTTTTTT
-	TRBV7-8	TRBJ2-1	TRBD1	CASSYSGTGLGDEQFF	TGTGCCAGCAGCTACTCCGGGACAGGGCTCGGGGATGAGCAGTTCTTC
-	TRBV7-3	TRBJ2-1	TRBD2	CASSARTSGRRISYNEQFF	TGTGCCAGCAGCGCGAGGACTAGCGGGAGAAGGATCTCCTACAATGAGCAGTTCTTC
-	TRBV4-1	TRBJ2-2	-	CASSNPQGNTGELFF	TGCGCCAGCAGCAACCCACAGGGGAACACCGGGGAGCTGTTTTTT
-	TRBV5-4	TRBJ2-2	-	CASSFGRVPGELFF	TGTGCCAGCAGCTTTGGGCGGGTCCCCGGGGAGCTGTTTTTT
-	TRBV4-1	TRBJ2-7	-	CASSQGLVPSYEQYF	TGCGCCAGCAGCCAAGGACTAGTTCCCTCCTACGAGCAGTACTTC
-	TRBV6-4	TRBJ2-3	TRBD2	CASSILAGADTQYF	TGTGCCAGCAGTATACTAGCGGGAGCGGATACGCAGTATTTT
few	TRBV10-1	TRBJ2-7	-	CASSEEASNYEQYF	TGCGCCAGCAGTGAGGAGGCGAGTAACTACGAGCAGTACTTC
-	TRBV27	TRBJ2-5	TRBD2	CASTNLSGGKTQYF	TGTGCCAGCACCAATCTCAGCGGGGGAAAGACCCAGTACTTC
few	TRBV4-3	TRBJ2-3	TRBD2	CASSLGTSGGAGDTQYF	TGCGCCAGCAGCCTCGGGACTAGCGGGGGGGCGGGAGATACGCAGTATTTT
-	TRBV10-3	TRBJ1-3	TRBD1	CAISDRAGNTIYF	TGTGCCATCAGCGACAGGGCAGGAAACACCATATATTTT
-	TRBV19	TRBJ2-3	-	CASSISQTGKTDTQYF	TGTGCCAGTAGTATCTCCCAGACAGGAAAGACAGATACGCAGTATTTT
-	TRBV4-3	TRBJ2-2	TRBD1	CASSQDGQAGTGELFF	TGCGCCAGCAGCCAAGATGGACAGGCGGGCACCGGGGAGCTGTTTTTT